The present TCR beta chain was sequenced within a study of blood T cell repertoires in COVID-19. Sequencing used immunoSEQ multiplex PCR; TCRdb keeps in-frame clones, though not all of them. The table shows fewer than 250,000 clones, with around 84% occurring only once. This CDR3 comprises 16 residues. The junction had 9 bases not matched to a gene; V was cut back by 1 base and J by 8 bases. The germline V gene has CDR1 SGHNT and CDR2 YENEEA. The sample comprised peripheral blood. The TCR originated in a man in his 60s with acute or convalescent COVID-19. The J gene is TRBJ2-1, the V gene TRBV11-3; TRBD2 matches at 9 bases. Here the CDR3 reads CASSLGKAGGRDEQFF. The CDR3 DNA sequence: TGTGCCAGCAGCTTAGGAAAAGCGGGGGGCAGGGATGAGCAGTTCTTC.